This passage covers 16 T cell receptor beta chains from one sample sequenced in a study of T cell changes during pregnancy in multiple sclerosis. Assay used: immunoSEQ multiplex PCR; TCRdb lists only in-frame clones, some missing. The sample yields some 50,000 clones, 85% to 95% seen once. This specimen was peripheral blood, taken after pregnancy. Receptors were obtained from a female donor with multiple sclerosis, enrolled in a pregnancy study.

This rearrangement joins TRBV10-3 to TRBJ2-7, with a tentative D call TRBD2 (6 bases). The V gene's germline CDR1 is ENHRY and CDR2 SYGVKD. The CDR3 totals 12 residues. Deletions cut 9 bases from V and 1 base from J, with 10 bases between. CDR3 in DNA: TGTGCCATAGGGACTGCTTCCTACGAGCAGTACTTC. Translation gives CAIGTASYEQYF.

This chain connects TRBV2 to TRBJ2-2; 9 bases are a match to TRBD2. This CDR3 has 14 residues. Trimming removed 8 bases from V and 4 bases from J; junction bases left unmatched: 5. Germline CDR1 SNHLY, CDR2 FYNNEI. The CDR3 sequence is CASRGLASTGELFF. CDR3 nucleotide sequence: TGTGCCAGCCGGGGACTAGCATCCACCGGGGAGCTGTTTTTT.

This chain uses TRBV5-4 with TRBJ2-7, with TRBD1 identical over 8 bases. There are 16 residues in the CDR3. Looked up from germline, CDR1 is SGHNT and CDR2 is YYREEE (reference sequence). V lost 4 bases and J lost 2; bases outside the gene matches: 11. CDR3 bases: TGTGCCAGCAGCCGGTCTCTTGGACAGGGAGCCTACGAGCAGTACTTC. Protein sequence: CASSRSLGQGAYEQYF. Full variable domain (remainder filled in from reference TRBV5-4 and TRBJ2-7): ETGVTQSPTHLIKTRGQQVTLRCSSQSGHNTVSWYQQALGQGPQFIFQYYREEENGRGNFPPRFSGLQFPNYSSELNVNALELDDSALYLCASSRSLGQGAYEQYFGPGTRLTVT.

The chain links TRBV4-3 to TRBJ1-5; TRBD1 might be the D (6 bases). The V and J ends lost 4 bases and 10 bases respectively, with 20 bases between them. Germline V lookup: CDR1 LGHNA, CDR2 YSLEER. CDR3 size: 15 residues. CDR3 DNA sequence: TGCGCCAGCAGCCTGAGTTTACAGGGCCAAAATCCCCAGCATTTT. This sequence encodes CASSLSLQGQNPQHF.

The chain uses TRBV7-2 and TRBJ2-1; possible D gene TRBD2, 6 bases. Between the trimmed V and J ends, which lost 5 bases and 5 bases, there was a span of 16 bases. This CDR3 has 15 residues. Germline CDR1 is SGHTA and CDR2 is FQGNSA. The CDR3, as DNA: TGTGCCAGCAGCCCCCGCGGGGCTTGGCACAATGAGCAGTTCTTC. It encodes CASSPRGAWHNEQFF. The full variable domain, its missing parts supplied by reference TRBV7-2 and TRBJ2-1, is GAGVSQSPSNKVTEKGKDVELRCDPISGHTALYWYRQSLGQGLEFLIYFQGNSAPDKSGLPSDRFSAERTGGSVSTLTIQRTQQEDSAVYLCASSPRGAWHNEQFFGPGTRLTVL.

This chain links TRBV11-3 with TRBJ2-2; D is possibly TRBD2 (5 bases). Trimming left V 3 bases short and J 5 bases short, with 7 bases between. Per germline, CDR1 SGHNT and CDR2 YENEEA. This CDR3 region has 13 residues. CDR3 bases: TGTGCCAGCAGCTTCGGGATAACCGGGGAGCTGTTTTTT. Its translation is CASSFGITGELFF.

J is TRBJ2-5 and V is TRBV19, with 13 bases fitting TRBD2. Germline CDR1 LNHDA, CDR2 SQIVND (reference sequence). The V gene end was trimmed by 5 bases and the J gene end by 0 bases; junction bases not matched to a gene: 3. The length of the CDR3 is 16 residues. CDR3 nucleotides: TGTGCCAGTAGTCCGGGACTAGCGGGGTACCAAGAGACCCAGTACTTC. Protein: CASSPGLAGYQETQYF.

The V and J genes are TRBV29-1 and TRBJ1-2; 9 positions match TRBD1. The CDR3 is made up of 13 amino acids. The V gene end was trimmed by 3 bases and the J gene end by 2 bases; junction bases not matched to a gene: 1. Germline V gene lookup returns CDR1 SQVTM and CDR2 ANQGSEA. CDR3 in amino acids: CSVEGTGNYGYTF. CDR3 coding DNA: TGCAGCGTTGAGGGGACAGGGAACTATGGCTACACCTTC.

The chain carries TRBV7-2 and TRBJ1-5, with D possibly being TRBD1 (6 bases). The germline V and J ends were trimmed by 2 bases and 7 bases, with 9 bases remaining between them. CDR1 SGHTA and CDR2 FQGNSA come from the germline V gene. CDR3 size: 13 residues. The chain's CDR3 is CASSLRGGQPQHF. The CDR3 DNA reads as TGTGCCAGCAGCTTAAGGGGGGGACAGCCCCAGCATTTT.

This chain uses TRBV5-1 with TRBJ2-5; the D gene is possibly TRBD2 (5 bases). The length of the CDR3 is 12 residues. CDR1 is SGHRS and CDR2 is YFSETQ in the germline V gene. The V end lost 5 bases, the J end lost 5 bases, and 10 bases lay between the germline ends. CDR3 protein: CASSRGRETQYF. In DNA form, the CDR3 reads TGCGCCAGCAGTCGGGGTCGGGAGACCCAGTACTTC.

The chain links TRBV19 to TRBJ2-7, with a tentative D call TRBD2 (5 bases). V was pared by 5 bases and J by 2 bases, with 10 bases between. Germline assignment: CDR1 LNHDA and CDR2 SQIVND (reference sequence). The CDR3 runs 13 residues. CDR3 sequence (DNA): TGTGCCAGTAGTGCCGGGATAACCTACGAGCAGTACTTC. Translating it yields CASSAGITYEQYF. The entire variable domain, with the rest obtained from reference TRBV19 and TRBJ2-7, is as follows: DGGITQSPKYLFRKEGQNVTLSCEQNLNHDAMYWYRQDPGQGLRLIYYSQIVNDFQKGDIAEGYSVSREKKESFPLTVTSAQKNPTAFYLCASSAGITYEQYFGPGTRLTVT.

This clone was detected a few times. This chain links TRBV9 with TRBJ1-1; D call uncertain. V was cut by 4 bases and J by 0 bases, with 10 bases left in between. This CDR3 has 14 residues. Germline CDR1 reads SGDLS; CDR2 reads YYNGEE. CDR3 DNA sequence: TGTGCCAGCAGCCCCGAGGCCCTGAACACTGAAGCTTTCTTT. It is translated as CASSPEALNTEAFF.

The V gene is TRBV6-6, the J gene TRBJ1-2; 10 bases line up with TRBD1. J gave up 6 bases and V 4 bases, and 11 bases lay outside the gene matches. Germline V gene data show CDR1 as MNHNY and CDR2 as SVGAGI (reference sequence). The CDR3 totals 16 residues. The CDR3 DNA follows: TGTGCCAGCAGTTGGGACAGGGGAGGATCTAGGGATGGCTACACCTTC. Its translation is CASSWDRGGSRDGYTF.

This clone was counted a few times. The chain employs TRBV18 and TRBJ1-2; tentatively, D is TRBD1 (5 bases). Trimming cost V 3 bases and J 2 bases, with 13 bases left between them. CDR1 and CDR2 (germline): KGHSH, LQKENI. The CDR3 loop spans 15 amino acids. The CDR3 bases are TGTGCCAGCTCACCCGAGCGGGACGAGAACTATGGCTACACCTTC. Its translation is CASSPERDENYGYTF.

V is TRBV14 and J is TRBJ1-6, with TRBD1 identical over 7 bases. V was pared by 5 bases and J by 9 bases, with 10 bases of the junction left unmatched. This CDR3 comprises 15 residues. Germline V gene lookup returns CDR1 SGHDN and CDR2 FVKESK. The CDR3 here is CASSIMTGQLSPLHF. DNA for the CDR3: TGTGCCAGCAGCATTATGACGGGACAGCTTTCACCCCTCCACTTT.

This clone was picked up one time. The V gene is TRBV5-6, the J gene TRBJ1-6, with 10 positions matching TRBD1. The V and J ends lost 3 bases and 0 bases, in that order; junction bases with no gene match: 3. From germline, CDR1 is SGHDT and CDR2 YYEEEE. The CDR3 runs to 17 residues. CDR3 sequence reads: CASSSGQGPSYNSPLHF. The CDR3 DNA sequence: TGTGCCAGCAGCTCGGGACAGGGGCCCTCCTATAATTCACCCCTCCACTTT.